This passage covers 9 T cell receptor beta chains from one sample sequenced in a study of OX40 agonist ivuxolimab in advanced cancers. Here immunoSEQ multiplex PCR was the method, and the copy in TCRdb shows in-frame clones only, minus some. The sample records around 84,000 clones, 70% to 85% being singletons. Sequencing used CD4+ or CD8+ T cells sorted from blood, obtained in a trial of the OX40 agonist ivuxolimab. These receptors were taken from an adult with an advanced solid tumor such as melanoma, head and neck, liver or kidney cancer.

CDR3 nucleotide sequence: TGTGCCAGCATTCCGGGAGGCACAGATACGCAGTATTTT. It encodes CASIPGGTDTQYF. This chain joins TRBV6-6 and TRBJ2-3; perhaps TRBD2 as D (6 bases). This CDR3 is 13 amino acids long. The V gene lost 7 bases and the J gene lost 1 base, with 9 bases spanning the gap. Germline V gene sequence: CDR1 MNHNY, CDR2 SVGAGI (reference sequence).

The V and J genes are TRBV5-6 and TRBJ2-5; D is perhaps TRBD1 (5 bases). Germline-derived CDR1 and CDR2 are SGHDT and YYEEEE. This CDR3 comprises 14 residues. V was clipped by 0 bases and J by 2 bases, with 8 bases between them. The CDR3 coding sequence is TGTGCCAGCAGCTTGGCCGGACAACAAGAGACCCAGTACTTC. This translates into CASSLAGQQETQYF.

The chain uses TRBV7-2 and TRBJ1-1; weak D call: TRBD1 (5 bases). Germline V gives CDR1 SGHTA, CDR2 FQGNSA. The germline V and J ends were trimmed by 5 bases and 1 base, with 11 bases remaining between them. There are 14 residues in the CDR3. This CDR3 is CASSPQGWNTEAFF. For the CDR3, the DNA is TGTGCCAGCAGCCCCCAGGGTTGGAACACTGAAGCTTTCTTT.

The CDR3 protein is CASAGDSYEQYF. The CDR3 nucleotides read TGTGCCAGCGCCGGAGATTCCTACGAGCAGTACTTC. The rearrangement uses TRBV28 and TRBJ2-7, with D uncertain. CDR1 MDHEN and CDR2 SYDVKM come from the germline V gene. The CDR3 consists of 12 residues. Deletions cut 8 bases from V and 1 base from J, with 9 bases between.

V usage is TRBV7-2 and J usage is TRBJ2-3; 10 bases line up with TRBD2. The germline V gene encodes CDR1 SGHTA and CDR2 FQGNSA. The V gene end was trimmed by 0 bases and the J gene end by 6 bases; junction bases not matched to a gene: 18. The CDR3 loop spans 20 amino acids. The CDR3 here is CASSLALASGRGWHRDTQYF. CDR3 bases: TGTGCCAGCAGCTTAGCCCTGGCTAGCGGGAGAGGGTGGCATAGGGATACGCAGTATTTT.

The CDR3 DNA reads TGCGCCAGCAGACTAGCAGAGACCCAGTACTTC. It is translated as CASRLAETQYF. The genes are TRBV5-1 and TRBJ2-5; maybe TRBD2 (6 bases). Germline V gene lookup returns CDR1 SGHRS and CDR2 YFSETQ. This CDR3 is 11 amino acids long. V was clipped by 5 bases and J by 4 bases, with 6 bases between them.

J is TRBJ2-7 and V is TRBV10-1; 10 bases match TRBD2. The trim removed 8 bases at V and 2 bases at J, leaving 0 bases unmatched. Germline lookup yields CDR1 WNHNN and CDR2 SYGVQD (reference sequence). CDR3 length equals 12 residues. The CDR3 DNA reads TGCGCCAGCGGACTAGCGGCCTACGAGCAGTACTTC. Translating it yields CASGLAAYEQYF.

V and J are TRBV7-2 and TRBJ2-7; possible D gene TRBD2, 6 bases. Germline V gives CDR1 SGHTA, CDR2 FQGNSA. The CDR3 runs to 17 residues. The V and J ends lost 1 base and 0 bases respectively, with 16 bases between them. The CDR3: CASSLGRRETSSYEQYF. CDR3 bases: TGTGCCAGCAGCTTAGGTCGACGGGAGACGAGCTCCTACGAGCAGTACTTC.

The chain has TRBV6-6 and TRBJ2-7; D call uncertain. The ends were cut back, 4 bases at V and 7 bases at J, with 14 bases in the middle. This CDR3 spans 13 amino acids. Germline loops: CDR1 MNHNY, CDR2 SVGAGI (reference sequence). The CDR3 loop is CASSSIDRAEQYF. CDR3 bases: TGTGCCAGCAGTTCCATAGATCGGGCAGAGCAGTACTTC.